This T cell receptor beta chain was sequenced in a study of PD-L1 blockade in urothelial cancer. On the study more broadly: Blood was subjected to analysis at 3 weeks (second dose) and 6 weeks following treatment start. Study-level points and caveats: Patients with below-median pretreatment blood clonality survived longer.

Templates that were synthetic TCR analogs were spiked into each PCR. Sequencing was performed with immunoSEQ multiplex PCR; in TCRdb, only in-frame clones are kept and a portion is missing. There are 100,000 to 150,000 clones in the sample; less than 85% occur only once, and 2.5% to 3.5% lies in the top ten. The sample holds a few counts of this clone. Its antigen remains unidentified. As for time point: pretreatment peripheral blood. It was locally advanced or metastatic urothelial carcinoma that patients had. The CDR3 has 15 amino acids. V lost 4 bases to trimming and J lost 3 bases, with 12 bases between them. Germline assignment: CDR1 KGHSH and CDR2 LQKENI.

The receptor was derived from a man aged 50 to 60 with urothelial cancer. This chain connects TRBV18 to TRBJ2-2; a weak D match, TRBD1 (5 bases). Sequenced here: PBMCs, sampled around atezolizumab (anti-PD-L1) treatment. The CDR3 loop is CASSLRKGDTGELFF. The DNA for the CDR3 is TGTGCCAGCTCACTCCGAAAAGGGGACACCGGGGAGCTGTTTTTT. The full variable domain, in which reference TRBV18 and TRBJ2-2 provide the parts outside the CDR3, is NAGVMQNPRHLVRRRGQEARLRCSPMKGHSHVYWYRQLPEEGLKFMVYLQKENIIDESGMPKERFSAEFPKEGPSILRIQQVVRGDSAAYFCASSLRKGDTGELFFGEGSRLTVL.